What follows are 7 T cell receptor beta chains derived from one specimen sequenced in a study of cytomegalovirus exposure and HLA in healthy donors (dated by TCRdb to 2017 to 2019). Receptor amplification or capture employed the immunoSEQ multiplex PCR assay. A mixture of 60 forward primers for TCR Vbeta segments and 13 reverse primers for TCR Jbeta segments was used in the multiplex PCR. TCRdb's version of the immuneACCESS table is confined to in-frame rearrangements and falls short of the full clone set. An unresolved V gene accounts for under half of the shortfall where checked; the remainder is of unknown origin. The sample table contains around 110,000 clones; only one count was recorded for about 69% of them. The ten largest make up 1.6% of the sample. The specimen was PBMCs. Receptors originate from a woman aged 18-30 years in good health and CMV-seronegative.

CDR3 in DNA: TGTGCCAGTTCGTTGAGGGGGGGTGTTCGCTACACCTTC. Translation: CASSLRGGVRYTF. V gene TRBV11-2 combines with J gene TRBJ1-2; maybe TRBD1 (6 bases). Germline loops: CDR1 SGHAT, CDR2 FQNNGV. The CDR3 is made up of 13 amino acids. V was pared by 9 bases and J by 9 bases, with 20 bases between.

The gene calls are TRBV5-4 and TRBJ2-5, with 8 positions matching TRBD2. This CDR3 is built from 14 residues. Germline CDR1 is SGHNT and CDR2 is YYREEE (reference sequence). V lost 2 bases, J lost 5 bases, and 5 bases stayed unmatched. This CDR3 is CASSLAGVWETQYF. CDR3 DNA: TGTGCCAGCAGCTTAGCGGGGGTTTGGGAGACCCAGTACTTC.

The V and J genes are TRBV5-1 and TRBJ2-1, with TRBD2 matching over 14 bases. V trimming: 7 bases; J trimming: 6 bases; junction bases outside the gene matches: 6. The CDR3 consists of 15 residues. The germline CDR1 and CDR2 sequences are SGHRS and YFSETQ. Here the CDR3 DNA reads TGCGCCAGCGGCAGACTAGCGGGGGGGGTCAATGAGCAGTTCTTC. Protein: CASGRLAGGVNEQFF.

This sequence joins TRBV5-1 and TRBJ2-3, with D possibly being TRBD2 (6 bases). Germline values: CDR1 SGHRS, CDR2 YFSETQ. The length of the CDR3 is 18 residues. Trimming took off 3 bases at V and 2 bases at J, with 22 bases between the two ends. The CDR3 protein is CASSSPSGTPSPTDTQYF. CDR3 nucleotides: TGCGCCAGCAGCTCCCCTTCAGGGACTCCAAGCCCCACAGATACGCAGTATTTT.

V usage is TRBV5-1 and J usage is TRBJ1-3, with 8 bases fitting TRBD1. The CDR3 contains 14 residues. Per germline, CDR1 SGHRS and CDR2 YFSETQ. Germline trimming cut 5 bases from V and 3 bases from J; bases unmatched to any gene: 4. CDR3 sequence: CASRMTGDGNTIYF. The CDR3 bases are TGCGCCAGCAGGATGACAGGGGATGGAAACACCATATATTTT.

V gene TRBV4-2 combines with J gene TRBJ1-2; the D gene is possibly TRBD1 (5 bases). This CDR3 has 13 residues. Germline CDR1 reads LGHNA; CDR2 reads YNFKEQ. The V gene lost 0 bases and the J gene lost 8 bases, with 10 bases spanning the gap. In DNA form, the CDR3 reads TGTGCCAGCAGCCAAGAAGGGGCATACGGCTACACCTTC. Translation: CASSQEGAYGYTF.

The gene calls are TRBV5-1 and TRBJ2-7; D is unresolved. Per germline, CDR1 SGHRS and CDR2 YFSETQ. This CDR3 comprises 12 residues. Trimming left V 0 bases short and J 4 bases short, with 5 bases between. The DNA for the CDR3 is TGCGCCAGCAGCTTGGGAGGTTACGAGCAGTACTTC. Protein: CASSLGGYEQYF.